The clone carrying this T cell receptor beta chain was seen at least ten times. The antigen is unknown. Arm-PCR of CDR3 regions and iRepertoire HTBI primers were used to build TCR beta libraries. One entry per CDR3 protein results from TCRdb running MiXCR on the multiplex PCR reads. This table holds 200,000 to 250,000 distinct CDR3 sequences, 15% to 20% found once. The data belong to a study of regulatory T cells in long-lasting Graves disease. Between the trimmed V and J ends, which lost 6 bases and 4 bases, there was a span of 13 bases. This CDR3 has 15 amino acids. Germline loops: CDR1 SGHVS, CDR2 FNYEAQ. Broader study findings: The persistent group shared about 2,500 public clonotypes, more than the approximately 970 shared by new patients. Patients whose Graves' disease persisted exhibited lower TCR diversity than those newly diagnosed.

This sample's time point: newly diagnosed GD, antithyroid drugs for less than 3 months. RNA isolated from PBMCs was used to make the TCR library. The source of the patients was an endocrinology department in Xi'an, China. Approximately 9.6 milliliters of peripheral blood were drawn into EDTA tubes. Sequenced here: peripheral blood mononuclear cells (PBMCs), sampled at new diagnosis, from a patient treated with antithyroid drugs. This chain links TRBV7-6 with TRBJ1-6, with D perhaps matching TRBD1 (5 bases). The receptor was derived from a female donor with Graves disease. DNA for the CDR3: TGTGCCAGCAGTTTCGAACAGGAGTATAATTCACCCCTCCACTTT. Its translation is CASSFEQEYNSPLHF.